This is a list of T cell receptor beta chains from one sample in a study of blood T cell repertoires in COVID-19. Libraries were prepared by immunoSEQ multiplex PCR; TCRdb keeps only in-frame clonotypes and omits some of them. The repertoire has 300,000 to 350,000 clones, just under 90% of them found once; the top ten carry around 9%. Sequenced sample: PBMCs or T cells enriched from blood (not recorded which). Receptors originate from a woman in her 30s who had recovered from COVID-19. CDR3s include the opening cysteine and the closing phenylalanine or tryptophan. D genes are given only for firm matches. The listing skips clone size in some rows; elsewhere it reads once, few, many or a size class.

length | D | J | size | V | DNA | CDR3
13 | - | TRBJ2-2 | - | TRBV11-2 | TGTGCCAGCAGCTTAGGCCGACAGGGGGAGCTGTTTTTT | CASSLGRQGELFF
15 | TRBD1 | TRBJ2-1 | - | TRBV18 | TGTGCCAGCTCACGACAGGGGGCGACCTACAATGAGCAGTTCTTC | CASSRQGATYNEQFF
15 | TRBD2 | TRBJ2-7 | - | TRBV7-2 | TGTGCCAGCAGCTTGACTAGCGGGGGAGGCTACGAGCAGTACTTC | CASSLTSGGGYEQYF
15 | TRBD2 | TRBJ2-7 | once | TRBV28 | TGTGCCAGCAGTTCTCCAGCGGGAGGGCTGGACGAGCAGTACTTC | CASSSPAGGLDEQYF
15 | TRBD1 | TRBJ1-5 | - | TRBV5-5 | TGTGCCAGCAGCTCAACAGGGGCCACTAATCAGCCCCAGCATTTT | CASSSTGATNQPQHF
16 | TRBD1 | TRBJ2-6 | - | TRBV7-9 | TGTGCCAGCAGCGAAGTTAGGGGGCCAGGGGCCAACGTCCTGACTTTC | CASSEVRGPGANVLTF
19 | TRBD1 | TRBJ1-1 | - | TRBV28 | TGTGCCAGCAGTTTTATAAGTCCCACGACAGGGCTCGTGAACACTGAAGCTTTCTTT | CASSFISPTTGLVNTEAFF
17 | - | TRBJ2-5 | - | TRBV4-1 | TGCGCCAGCAGCCCACCCGGGACACGCAAGTTCCAAGAGACCCAGTACTTC | CASSPPGTRKFQETQYF
15 | TRBD1 | TRBJ1-5 | - | TRBV5-6 | TGTGCCAGCAGCTTGTTAGGGACAGTCAATCAGCCCCAGCATTTT | CASSLLGTVNQPQHF
15 | - | TRBJ1-5 | - | TRBV7-6 | TGTGCCAGCAGCTCATTGGCGGACTACAATCAGCCCCAGCATTTT | CASSSLADYNQPQHF
14 | TRBD1 | TRBJ1-1 | - | TRBV2 | TGTGCCAGCAGTGTAGGGACAGAGAACACTGAAGCTTTCTTT | CASSVGTENTEAFF
15 | TRBD2 | TRBJ2-1 | once | TRBV30 | TGTGCCGTTGGACCGGGCGGGGGGGTATACAATGAGCAGTTCTTC | CAVGPGGGVYNEQFF
18 | - | TRBJ2-6 | - | TRBV4-3 | TGCGCCAGCAGCCAAGAGACAGCCAGATACTCTGGGGCCAACGTCCTGACTTTC | CASSQETARYSGANVLTF
14 | - | TRBJ2-7 | few | TRBV30 | TGTGCCTGGAGTATCTCCCAGGGCGGATACGAGCAGTACTTC | CAWSISQGGYEQYF
17 | - | TRBJ1-3 | - | TRBV30 | TGTGCCTGGAGTATTGCAGGACACTGGAGCTCTGGAAACACCATATATTTT | CAWSIAGHWSSGNTIYF
14 | - | TRBJ2-2 | once | TRBV6-2/TRBV6-3 | TGTGCCAGCAGCCCACGAGGGTTCACCGGGGAGCTGTTTTTT | CASSPRGFTGELFF
13 | - | TRBJ2-7 | - | TRBV11-1 | TGTGCCAGCAAGAAGAGAGGTTCCTACGAGCAGTACTTC | CASKKRGSYEQYF
21 | TRBD2 | TRBJ2-3 | - | TRBV28 | TGTGCCAGCAGTTTAGGGAGGCAGCGTGACACTAGCGGGAGGGGCACAGATACGCAGTATTTT | CASSLGRQRDTSGRGTDTQYF
12 | TRBD1 | TRBJ1-2 | - | TRBV6-5 | TGTGCCAGCAGTCACAGGGGGGGCGGCTACACCTTC | CASSHRGGGYTF
15 | - | TRBJ2-7 | - | TRBV5-1 | TGCGCCAGCAGCTTTAGACTGGCCAGCTCCTACGAGCAGTACTTC | CASSFRLASSYEQYF
16 | - | TRBJ1-5 | - | TRBV5-6 | TGTGCCAGCAGCTGGGGGCTAGCGGGCGCAGGACAGCCCCAGCATTTT | CASSWGLAGAGQPQHF
14 | TRBD1 | TRBJ1-2 | - | TRBV5-4 | TGTGCCAGCAGACGGACAGGGGGGTTTTATGGCTACACCTTC | CASRRTGGFYGYTF
19 | - | TRBJ2-7 | - | TRBV21-1 | TGTGCCAGCAGCAAAGTCCACAGGGCTATAGCGGGGAAATCCTACGAGCAGTACTTC | CASSKVHRAIAGKSYEQYF
15 | TRBD2 | TRBJ2-1 | - | TRBV13 | TGTGCCAGCAGCCCCCCGGGGGGGAAATACAATGAGCAGTTCTTC | CASSPPGGKYNEQFF
14 | - | TRBJ1-5 | - | TRBV4-1 | TGCGCCAGCAGCCACATCCGGGAGGGTCAGCCCCAGCATTTT | CASSHIREGQPQHF
13 | - | TRBJ1-5 | - | TRBV30 | TGTGCCTGGAGTAAGCAGGTGAATCAGCCCCAGCATTTT | CAWSKQVNQPQHF
15 | TRBD1 | TRBJ1-4 | - | TRBV4-3 | TGCGCCAGCAGCCAAGATCAGGGGGTTTGGGAAAAACTGTTTTTT | CASSQDQGVWEKLFF
13 | - | TRBJ1-2 | - | TRBV12-3/TRBV12-4 | TGTGCCAGCAGTTTAATGCACTCCCGGGTCTACACCTTC | CASSLMHSRVYTF
14 | - | TRBJ1-2 | - | TRBV5-1 | TGCGCCAGCAACCTATGGGGCGCTAACTATGGCTACACCTTC | CASNLWGANYGYTF
14 | TRBD1 | TRBJ1-3 | few | TRBV7-2 | TGTGCCAGCATCGACAGGGGCTCTGGAAACACCATATATTTT | CASIDRGSGNTIYF
14 | - | TRBJ2-1 | - | TRBV12-5 | TGTGCTAGTGGTGGGGAGAAGGGGGAAAATGAGCAGTTCTTC | CASGGEKGENEQFF
12 | - | TRBJ2-1 | - | TRBV7-9 | TGTGCCAGCAGCATTACTAGGTATGAGCAGTTCTTC | CASSITRYEQFF
12 | TRBD1 | TRBJ1-2 | once | TRBV2 | TGTGCCAGATCCGGGACAGGGGGTGGCTACACCTTC | CARSGTGGGYTF
15 | - | TRBJ1-1 | once | TRBV5-6 | TGTGCCAGCAGCTTGGTGCCAGGGTGGGACACTGAAGCTTTCTTT | CASSLVPGWDTEAFF